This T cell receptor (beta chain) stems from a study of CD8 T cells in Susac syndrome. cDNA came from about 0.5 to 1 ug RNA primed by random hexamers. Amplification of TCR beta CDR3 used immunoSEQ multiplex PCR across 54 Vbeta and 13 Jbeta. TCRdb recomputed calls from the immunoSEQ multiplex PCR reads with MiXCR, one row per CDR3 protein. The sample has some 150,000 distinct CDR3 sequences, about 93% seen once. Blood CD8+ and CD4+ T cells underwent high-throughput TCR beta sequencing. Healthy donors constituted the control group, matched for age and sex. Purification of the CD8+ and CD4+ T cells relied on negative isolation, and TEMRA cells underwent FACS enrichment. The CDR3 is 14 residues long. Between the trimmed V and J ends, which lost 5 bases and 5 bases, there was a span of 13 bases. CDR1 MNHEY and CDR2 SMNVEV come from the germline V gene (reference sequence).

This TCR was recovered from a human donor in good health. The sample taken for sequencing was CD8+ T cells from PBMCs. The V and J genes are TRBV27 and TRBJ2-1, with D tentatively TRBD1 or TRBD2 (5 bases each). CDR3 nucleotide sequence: TGTGCCAGCAGTCCCTTGGGACGCAACAATGAGCAGTTCTTC. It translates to CASSPLGRNNEQFF.